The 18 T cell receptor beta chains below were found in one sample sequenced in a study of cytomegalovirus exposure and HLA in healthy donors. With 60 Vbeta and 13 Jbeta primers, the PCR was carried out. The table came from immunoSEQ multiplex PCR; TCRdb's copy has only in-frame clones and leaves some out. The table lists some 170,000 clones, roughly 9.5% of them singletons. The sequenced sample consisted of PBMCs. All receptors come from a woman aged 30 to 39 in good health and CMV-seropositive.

This CDR3 is CASSQTLSLGGETQYF. As DNA, the CDR3 is TGTGCCAGCAGCCAGACACTTAGCTTAGGAGGAGAGACCCAGTACTTC. This chain uses TRBV7-6 with TRBJ2-5; the D gene is possibly TRBD2 (5 bases). Germline CDR1 and CDR2: SGHVS and FNYEAQ. This CDR3 is built from 16 residues. Trimming left V 5 bases short and J 4 bases short, with 20 bases between.

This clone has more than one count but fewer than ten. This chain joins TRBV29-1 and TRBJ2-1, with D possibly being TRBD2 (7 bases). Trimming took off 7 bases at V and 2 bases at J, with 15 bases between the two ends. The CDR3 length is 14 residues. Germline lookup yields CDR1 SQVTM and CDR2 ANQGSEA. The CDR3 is CSGGGPETYNEQFF. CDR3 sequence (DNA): TGCAGCGGCGGGGGCCCGGAGACCTACAATGAGCAGTTCTTC.

The CDR3 spells CASSQYSGSAGELFF. As DNA, the CDR3 is TGCGCCAGCAGCCAATACAGCGGGAGCGCCGGGGAGCTGTTTTTT. The V gene is TRBV4-3, the J gene TRBJ2-2, with 8 bases aligning to TRBD2. From germline, CDR1 is LGHNA and CDR2 YSLEER. The CDR3 contains 15 residues. With V trimmed by 2 bases and J by 6 bases, 5 bases remained unmatched.

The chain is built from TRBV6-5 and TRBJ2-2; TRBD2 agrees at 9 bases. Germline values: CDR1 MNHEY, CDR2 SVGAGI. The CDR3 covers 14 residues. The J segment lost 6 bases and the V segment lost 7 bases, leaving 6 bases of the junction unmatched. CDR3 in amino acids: CASKPAGGPGELFF. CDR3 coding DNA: TGTGCCAGCAAACCAGCGGGAGGTCCCGGGGAGCTGTTTTTT.

Here the CDR3 reads CASGVGGLGYTF. The CDR3 nucleotides read TGCGCCAGCGGCGTCGGGGGTCTTGGCTACACCTTC. The rearrangement uses TRBV5-1 and TRBJ1-2; weak D call: TRBD1 (5 bases). This CDR3 contains 12 residues. The V and J ends lost 7 bases and 7 bases respectively, with 14 bases between them. The V gene's germline CDR1 is SGHRS and CDR2 YFSETQ.

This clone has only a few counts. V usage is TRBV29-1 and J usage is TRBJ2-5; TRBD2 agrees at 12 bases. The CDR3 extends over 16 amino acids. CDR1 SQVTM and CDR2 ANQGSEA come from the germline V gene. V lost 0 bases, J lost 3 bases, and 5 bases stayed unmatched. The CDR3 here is CSVEDRPSGREETQYF. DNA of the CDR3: TGCAGCGTTGAAGATAGACCTAGCGGGAGGGAAGAGACCCAGTACTTC.

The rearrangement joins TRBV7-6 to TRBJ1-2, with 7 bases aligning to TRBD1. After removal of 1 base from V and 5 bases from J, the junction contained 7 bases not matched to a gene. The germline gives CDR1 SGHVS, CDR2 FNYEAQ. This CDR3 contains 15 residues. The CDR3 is CASSLEGTARYGYTF. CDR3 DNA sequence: TGTGCCAGCAGCTTAGAAGGGACAGCTAGATATGGCTACACCTTC.

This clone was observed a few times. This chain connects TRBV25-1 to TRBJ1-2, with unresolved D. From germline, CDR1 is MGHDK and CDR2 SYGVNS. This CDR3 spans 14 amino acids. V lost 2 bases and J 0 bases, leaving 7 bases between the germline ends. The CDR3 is CASSEKAANYGYTF. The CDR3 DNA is TGTGCCAGCAGTGAAAAGGCGGCTAACTATGGCTACACCTTC.

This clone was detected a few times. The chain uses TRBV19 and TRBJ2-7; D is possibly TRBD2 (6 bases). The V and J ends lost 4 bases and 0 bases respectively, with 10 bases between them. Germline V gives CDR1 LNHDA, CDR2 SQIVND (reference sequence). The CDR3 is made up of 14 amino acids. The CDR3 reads CASSTREHSYEQYF. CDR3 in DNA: TGTGCCAGTAGTACACGGGAGCACTCCTACGAGCAGTACTTC. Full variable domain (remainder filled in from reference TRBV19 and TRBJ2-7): DGGITQSPKYLFRKEGQNVTLSCEQNLNHDAMYWYRQDPGQGLRLIYYSQIVNDFQKGDIAEGYSVSREKKESFPLTVTSAQKNPTAFYLCASSTREHSYEQYFGPGTRLTVT.

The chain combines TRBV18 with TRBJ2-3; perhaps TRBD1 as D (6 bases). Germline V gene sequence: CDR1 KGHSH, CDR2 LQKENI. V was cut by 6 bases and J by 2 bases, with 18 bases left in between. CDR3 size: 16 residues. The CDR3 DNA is TGTGCCAGCTCCCGACAAGAGGGGGTTTACACAGATACGCAGTATTTT. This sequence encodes CASSRQEGVYTDTQYF.

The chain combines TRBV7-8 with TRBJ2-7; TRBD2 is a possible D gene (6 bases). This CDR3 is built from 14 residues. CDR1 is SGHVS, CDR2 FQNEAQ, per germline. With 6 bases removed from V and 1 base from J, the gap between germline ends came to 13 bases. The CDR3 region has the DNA TGTGCCAGCAGTTCCAGGCGGGGTTCCTACGAGCAGTACTTC. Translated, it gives CASSSRRGSYEQYF.

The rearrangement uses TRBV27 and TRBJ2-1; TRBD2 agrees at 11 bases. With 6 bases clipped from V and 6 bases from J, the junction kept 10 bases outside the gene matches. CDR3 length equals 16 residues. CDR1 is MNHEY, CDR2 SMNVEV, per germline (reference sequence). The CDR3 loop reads CASSHLPSGRTNEQFF. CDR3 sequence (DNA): TGTGCCAGCAGCCACCTCCCTAGCGGGAGGACCAATGAGCAGTTCTTC.

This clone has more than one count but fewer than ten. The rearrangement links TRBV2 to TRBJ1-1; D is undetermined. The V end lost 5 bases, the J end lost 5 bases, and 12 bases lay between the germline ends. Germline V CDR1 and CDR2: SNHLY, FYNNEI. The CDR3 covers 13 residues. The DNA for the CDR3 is TGTGCCAGCAGTAAAAGCGGAGGTACTGAAGCTTTCTTT. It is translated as CASSKSGGTEAFF.

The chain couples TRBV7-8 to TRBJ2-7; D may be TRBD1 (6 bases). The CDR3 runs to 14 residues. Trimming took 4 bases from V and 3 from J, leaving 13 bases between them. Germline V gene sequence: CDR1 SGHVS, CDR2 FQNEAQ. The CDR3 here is CASSSWTENYEQYF. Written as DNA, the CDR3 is TGTGCCAGCAGCTCCTGGACAGAGAACTACGAGCAGTACTTC.

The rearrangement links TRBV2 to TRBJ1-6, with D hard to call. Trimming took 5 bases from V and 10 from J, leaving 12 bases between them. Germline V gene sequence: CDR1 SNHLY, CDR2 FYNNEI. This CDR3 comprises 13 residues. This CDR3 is CASSPQAESPLHF. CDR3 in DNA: TGTGCCAGCAGTCCCCAGGCCGAATCACCCCTCCACTTT.

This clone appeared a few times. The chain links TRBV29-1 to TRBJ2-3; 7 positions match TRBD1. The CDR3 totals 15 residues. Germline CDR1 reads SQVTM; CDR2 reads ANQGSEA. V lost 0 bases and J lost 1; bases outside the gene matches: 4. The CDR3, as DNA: TGCAGCGTTGAAGAGGCAGGGGGAGGCACAGATACGCAGTATTTT. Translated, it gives CSVEEAGGGTDTQYF.

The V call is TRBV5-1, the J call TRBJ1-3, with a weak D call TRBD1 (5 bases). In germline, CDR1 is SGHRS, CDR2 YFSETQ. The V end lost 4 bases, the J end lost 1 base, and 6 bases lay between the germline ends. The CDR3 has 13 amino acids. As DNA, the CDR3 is TGCGCCAGCAGCAGGGGATCTGGAAACACCATATATTTT. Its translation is CASSRGSGNTIYF.

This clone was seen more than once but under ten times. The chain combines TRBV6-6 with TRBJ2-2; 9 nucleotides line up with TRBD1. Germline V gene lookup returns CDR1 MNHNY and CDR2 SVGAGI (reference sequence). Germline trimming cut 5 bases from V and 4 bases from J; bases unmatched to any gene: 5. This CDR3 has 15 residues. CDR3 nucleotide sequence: TGTGCCAGCAGTAGCCGGGACAGGGTCACCGGGGAGCTGTTTTTT. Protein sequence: CASSSRDRVTGELFF.